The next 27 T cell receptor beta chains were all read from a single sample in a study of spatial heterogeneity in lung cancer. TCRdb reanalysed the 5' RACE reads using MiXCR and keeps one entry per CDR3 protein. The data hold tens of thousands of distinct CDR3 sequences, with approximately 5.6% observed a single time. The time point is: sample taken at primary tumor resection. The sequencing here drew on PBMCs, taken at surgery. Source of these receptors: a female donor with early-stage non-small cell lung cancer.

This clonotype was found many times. The CDR3 coding sequence is TGTGCCATCAGTGAGTCCCAGGGGTTCGGGGCTTTCTTT. This encodes CAISESQGFGAFF. The V call is TRBV10-3, the J call TRBJ1-1, with D possibly being TRBD1 (6 bases). The V end lost 0 bases, the J end lost 11 bases, and 13 bases lay between the germline ends. The CDR3 runs 13 residues. Germline V gives CDR1 ENHRY, CDR2 SYGVKD.

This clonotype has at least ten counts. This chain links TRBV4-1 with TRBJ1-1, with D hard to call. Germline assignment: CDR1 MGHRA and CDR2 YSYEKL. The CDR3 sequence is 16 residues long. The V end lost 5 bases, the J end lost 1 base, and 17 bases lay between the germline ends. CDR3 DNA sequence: TGCGCCAGCAGCTTTAGTCCCGGTTTTGAGAACACTGAAGCTTTCTTT. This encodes CASSFSPGFENTEAFF.

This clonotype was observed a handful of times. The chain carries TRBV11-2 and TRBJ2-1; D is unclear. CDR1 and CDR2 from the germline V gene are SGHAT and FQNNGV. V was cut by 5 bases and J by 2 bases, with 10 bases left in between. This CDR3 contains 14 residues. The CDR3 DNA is TGTGCCAGCAGCCCCTCTTCAGCCTACAATGAGCAGTTCTTC. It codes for CASSPSSAYNEQFF.

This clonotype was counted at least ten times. In DNA form, the CDR3 reads TGCAGTGCTAGAGATCTGAAACAGGGTCCGGATTCACCCCTCCACTTT. Its translation is CSARDLKQGPDSPLHF. This chain joins TRBV20-1 and TRBJ1-6; D is possibly TRBD1 (6 bases). Trimming stripped 0 bases from V and 8 bases from J, with 17 bases between. CDR1 DFQATT and CDR2 SNEGSKA come from the germline V gene (reference sequence). CDR3 length: 16 residues.

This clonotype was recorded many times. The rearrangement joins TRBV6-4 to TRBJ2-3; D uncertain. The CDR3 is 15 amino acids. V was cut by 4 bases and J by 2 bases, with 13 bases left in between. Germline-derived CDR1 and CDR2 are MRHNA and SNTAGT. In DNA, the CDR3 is TGTGCCAGCAGTGTCCAGCCCGCCCCCACAGATACGCAGTATTTT. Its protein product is CASSVQPAPTDTQYF.

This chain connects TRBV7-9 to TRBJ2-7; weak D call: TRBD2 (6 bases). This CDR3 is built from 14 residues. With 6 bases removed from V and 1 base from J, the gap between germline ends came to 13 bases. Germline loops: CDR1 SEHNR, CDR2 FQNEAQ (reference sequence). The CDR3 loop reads CASSTGGFSYEQYF. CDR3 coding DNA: TGTGCCAGCAGTACAGGAGGGTTTTCCTACGAGCAGTACTTC.

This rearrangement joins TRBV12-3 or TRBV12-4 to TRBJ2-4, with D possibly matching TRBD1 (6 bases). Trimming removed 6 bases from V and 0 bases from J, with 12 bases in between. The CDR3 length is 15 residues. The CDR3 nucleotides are TGTGCCAGCAGCGATGGACAGATAGCCAAAAACATTCAGTACTTC. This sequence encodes CASSDGQIAKNIQYF.

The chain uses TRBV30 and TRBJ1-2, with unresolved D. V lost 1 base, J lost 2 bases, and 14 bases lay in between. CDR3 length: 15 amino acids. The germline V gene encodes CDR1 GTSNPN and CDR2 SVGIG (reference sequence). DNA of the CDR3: TGTGCCTGGAGTGCCCCCCATCGTTCAAACTATGGCTACACCTTC. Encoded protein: CAWSAPHRSNYGYTF.

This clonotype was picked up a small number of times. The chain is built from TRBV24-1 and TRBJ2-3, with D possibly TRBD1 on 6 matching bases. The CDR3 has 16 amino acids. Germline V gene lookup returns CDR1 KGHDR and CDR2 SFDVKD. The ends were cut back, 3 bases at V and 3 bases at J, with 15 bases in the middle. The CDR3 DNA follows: TGTGCCACCAGTGATCCGAGACAGGCTGGGACAGATACGCAGTATTTT. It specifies CATSDPRQAGTDTQYF.

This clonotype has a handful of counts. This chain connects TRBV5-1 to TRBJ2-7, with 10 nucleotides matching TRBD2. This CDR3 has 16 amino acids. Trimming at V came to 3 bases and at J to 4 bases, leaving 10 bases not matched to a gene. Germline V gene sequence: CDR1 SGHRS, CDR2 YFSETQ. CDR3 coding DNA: TGCGCCAGCAGCTCCGAAGCTAGCGGGGGAATTTACGAGCAGTACTTC. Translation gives CASSSEASGGIYEQYF.

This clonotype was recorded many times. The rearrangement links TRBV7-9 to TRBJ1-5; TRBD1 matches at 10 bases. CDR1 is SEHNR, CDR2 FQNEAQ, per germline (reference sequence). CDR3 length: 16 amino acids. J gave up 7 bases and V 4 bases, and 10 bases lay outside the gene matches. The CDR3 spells CASSSVTGTGDQPQHF. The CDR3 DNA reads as TGTGCCAGCAGCTCGGTCACCGGGACAGGGGACCAGCCCCAGCATTTT.

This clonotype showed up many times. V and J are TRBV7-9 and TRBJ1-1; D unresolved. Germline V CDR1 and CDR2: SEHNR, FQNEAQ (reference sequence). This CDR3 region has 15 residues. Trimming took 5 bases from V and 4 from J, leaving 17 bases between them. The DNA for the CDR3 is TGTGCCAGCAGCGAACCGATCAACGAGGGCACTGAAGCTTTCTTT. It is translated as CASSEPINEGTEAFF.

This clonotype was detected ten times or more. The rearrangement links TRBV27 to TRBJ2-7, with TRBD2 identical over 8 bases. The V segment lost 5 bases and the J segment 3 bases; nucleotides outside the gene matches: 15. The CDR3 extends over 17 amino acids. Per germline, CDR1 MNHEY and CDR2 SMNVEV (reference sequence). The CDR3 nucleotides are TGTGCCAGCAGTGGGCTGCGGGGAAGGGCGGGAGGCTACGAGCAGTACTTC. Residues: CASSGLRGRAGGYEQYF.

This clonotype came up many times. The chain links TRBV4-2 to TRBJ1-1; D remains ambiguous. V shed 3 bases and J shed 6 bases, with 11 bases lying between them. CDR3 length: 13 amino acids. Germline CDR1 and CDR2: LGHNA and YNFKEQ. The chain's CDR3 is CASSQNLYAEAFF. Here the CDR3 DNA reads TGTGCCAGCAGCCAGAACCTCTACGCTGAAGCTTTCTTT.

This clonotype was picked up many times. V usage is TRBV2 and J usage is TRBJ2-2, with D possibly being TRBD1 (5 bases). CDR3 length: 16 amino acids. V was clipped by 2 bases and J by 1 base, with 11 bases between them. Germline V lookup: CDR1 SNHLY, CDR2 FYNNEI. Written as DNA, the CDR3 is TGTGCCAGCAGTGAAAATAGGGGCCGGAACACCGGGGAGCTGTTTTTT. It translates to CASSENRGRNTGELFF.

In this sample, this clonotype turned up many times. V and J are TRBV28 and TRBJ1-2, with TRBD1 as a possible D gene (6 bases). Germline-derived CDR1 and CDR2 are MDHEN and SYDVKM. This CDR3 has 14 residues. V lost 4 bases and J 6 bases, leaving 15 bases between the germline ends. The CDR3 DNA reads TGTGCCAGCAGTTCATACGTGGCAGGGGATGGCTACACCTTC. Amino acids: CASSSYVAGDGYTF.

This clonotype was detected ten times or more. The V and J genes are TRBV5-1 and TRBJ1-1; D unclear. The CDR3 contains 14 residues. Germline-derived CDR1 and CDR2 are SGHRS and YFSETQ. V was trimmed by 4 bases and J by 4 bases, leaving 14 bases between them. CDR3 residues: CASSDFDGSTEAFF. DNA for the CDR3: TGCGCCAGCAGCGACTTCGACGGAAGCACTGAAGCTTTCTTT.

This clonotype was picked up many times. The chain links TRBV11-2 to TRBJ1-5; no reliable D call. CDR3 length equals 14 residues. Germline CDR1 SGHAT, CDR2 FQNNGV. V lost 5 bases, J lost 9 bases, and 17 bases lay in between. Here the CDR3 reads CASSPRRPTGPQHF. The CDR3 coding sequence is TGTGCCAGCAGCCCTCGACGGCCAACTGGGCCCCAGCATTTT.

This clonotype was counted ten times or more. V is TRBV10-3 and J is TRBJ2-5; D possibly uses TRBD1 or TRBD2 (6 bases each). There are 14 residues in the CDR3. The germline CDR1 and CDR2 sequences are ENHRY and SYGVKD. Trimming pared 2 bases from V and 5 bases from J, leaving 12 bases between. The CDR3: CAISEPGARETQYF. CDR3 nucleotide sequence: TGTGCCATCAGTGAGCCGGGGGCGAGGGAGACCCAGTACTTC.

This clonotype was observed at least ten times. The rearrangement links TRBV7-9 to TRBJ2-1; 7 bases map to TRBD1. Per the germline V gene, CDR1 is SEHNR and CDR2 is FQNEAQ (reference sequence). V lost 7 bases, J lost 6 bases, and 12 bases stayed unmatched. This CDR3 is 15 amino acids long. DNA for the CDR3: TGTGCCAGCAAAGGGACAGCTCAAGGGGGCAATGAGCAGTTCTTC. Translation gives CASKGTAQGGNEQFF.

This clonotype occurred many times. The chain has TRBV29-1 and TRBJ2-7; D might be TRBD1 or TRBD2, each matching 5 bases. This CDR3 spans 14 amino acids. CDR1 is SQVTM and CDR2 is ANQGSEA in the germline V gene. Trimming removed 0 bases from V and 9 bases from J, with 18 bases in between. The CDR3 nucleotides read TGCAGCGTTGAAGACCTGGGACGGACCCCCCGGCAGTACTTC. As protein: CSVEDLGRTPRQYF.

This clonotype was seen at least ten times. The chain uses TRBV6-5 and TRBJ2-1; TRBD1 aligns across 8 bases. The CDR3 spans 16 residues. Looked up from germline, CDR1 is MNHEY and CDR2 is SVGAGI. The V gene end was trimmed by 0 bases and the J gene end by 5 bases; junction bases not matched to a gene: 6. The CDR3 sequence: CASSYSTGVLNNEQFF. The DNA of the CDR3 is TGTGCCAGCAGTTACTCGACAGGGGTTTTAAACAATGAGCAGTTCTTC.

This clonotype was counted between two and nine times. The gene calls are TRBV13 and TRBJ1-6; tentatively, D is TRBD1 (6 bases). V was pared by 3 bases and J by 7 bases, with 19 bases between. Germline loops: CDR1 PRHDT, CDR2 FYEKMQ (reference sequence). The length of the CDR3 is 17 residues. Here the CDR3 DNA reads TGTGCCAGCAGCTTGTTTAAGACAGGCGCTCAAAATTCACCCCTCCACTTT. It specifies CASSLFKTGAQNSPLHF.

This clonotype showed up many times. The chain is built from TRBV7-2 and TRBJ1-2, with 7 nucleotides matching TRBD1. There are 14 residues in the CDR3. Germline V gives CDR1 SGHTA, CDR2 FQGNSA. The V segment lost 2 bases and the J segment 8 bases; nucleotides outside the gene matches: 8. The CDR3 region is CASSLRGGALGYTF. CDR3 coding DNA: TGTGCCAGCAGCTTAAGAGGGGGCGCATTGGGCTACACCTTC.

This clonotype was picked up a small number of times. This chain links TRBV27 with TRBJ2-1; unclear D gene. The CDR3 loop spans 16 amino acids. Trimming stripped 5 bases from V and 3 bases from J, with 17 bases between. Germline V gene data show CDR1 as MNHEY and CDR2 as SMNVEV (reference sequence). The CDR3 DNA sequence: TGTGCCAGCAGTCTAACCACTCAAGTCAACTACAATGAGCAGTTCTTC. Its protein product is CASSLTTQVNYNEQFF.

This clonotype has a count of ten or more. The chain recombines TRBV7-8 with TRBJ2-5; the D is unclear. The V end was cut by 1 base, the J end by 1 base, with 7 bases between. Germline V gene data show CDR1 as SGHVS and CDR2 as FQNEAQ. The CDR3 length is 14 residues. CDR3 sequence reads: CASSLGLAQETQYF. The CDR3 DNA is TGTGCCAGCAGCTTAGGTTTAGCCCAAGAGACCCAGTACTTC.

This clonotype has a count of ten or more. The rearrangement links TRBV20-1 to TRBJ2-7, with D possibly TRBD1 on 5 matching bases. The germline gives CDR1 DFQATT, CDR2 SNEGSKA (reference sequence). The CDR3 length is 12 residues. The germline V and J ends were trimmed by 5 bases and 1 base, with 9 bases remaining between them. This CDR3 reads CSAGQGSYEQYF. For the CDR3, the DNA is TGCAGTGCTGGGCAGGGTTCCTACGAGCAGTACTTC.